The rows below give T cell receptor beta chains drawn from one sample of a study of blood T cell repertoires in COVID-19. Sequencing used immunoSEQ multiplex PCR; TCRdb keeps in-frame clones, though not all of them. This table has over 90,000 clones, about 86% appearing once. The sequenced sample was peripheral blood. The receptor source for this set is a man of 80 years or more with acute or convalescent COVID-19. The CDR3 runs from the conserved cysteine through the conserved F or W. D genes are given only for firm matches. Part of the rows lack a size; the others show once, few, many or a class for expanded clones.

V	J	D	size	DNA	CDR3
TRBV30	TRBJ1-2	.	.	TGTGCCTGCCGGACAGCTTCTAGCTATGGCTACACCTTC	CACRTASSYGYTF
TRBV4-3	TRBJ1-5	.	.	TGCGCCAGCAGCCAAGAGGTGCAGGGAAATCAGCCCCAGCATTTT	CASSQEVQGNQPQHF
TRBV7-9	TRBJ1-1	.	.	TGTGCCAGCAGCCCTAAGAGGCGGCTGAACACTGAAGCTTTCTTT	CASSPKRRLNTEAFF
TRBV6-6	TRBJ2-1	TRBD2	.	TGTGCCAGCAGTCCCCTAGGAGCGGGAGCAACCTACAATGAGCAGTTCTTC	CASSPLGAGATYNEQFF
TRBV3-1/TRBV3-2	TRBJ2-7	.	.	TGTGCCAGCAGCCAAGGCCTAGCGCTCCCGGTTTACGAGCAGTACTTC	CASSQGLALPVYEQYF
TRBV30	TRBJ1-2	.	once	TGTGCCTGGAGTCCAGACAGCTCCCCTAACTATGGCTACACCTTC	CAWSPDSSPNYGYTF
TRBV5-1	TRBJ2-2	TRBD2	.	TGCGCCAGCAGCCTACGCACTAGCGGGAGACCCACCGGGGAGCTGTTTTTT	CASSLRTSGRPTGELFF
TRBV7-6	TRBJ1-1	.	.	TGTGCCAGCAGCTTGACAGACCAGAACACTGAAGCTTTCTTT	CASSLTDQNTEAFF
TRBV7-2	TRBJ2-2	.	.	TGTGCCAGCAGCTTAGAGTGGAGGGTCGGGAACACCGGGGAGCTGTTTTTT	CASSLEWRVGNTGELFF
TRBV12-5	TRBJ2-1	TRBD2	.	TGTGCTAGTGGTTTGGTCCGCAGGGGGGGACTAGCGCTTGTAAATGAGCAGTTCTTC	CASGLVRRGGLALVNEQFF
TRBV7-6	TRBJ2-1	TRBD2	.	TGTGCCAGCAGCTTATTCAATCCTAGCGGGACTTACAATGAGCAGTTCTTC	CASSLFNPSGTYNEQFF
TRBV24-1	TRBJ2-5	TRBD1	.	TGTGCCACCAGTGATTTGGGGTTGGACAGGGGAGAGGAGACCCAGTACTTC	CATSDLGLDRGEETQYF
TRBV24-1	TRBJ2-3	TRBD2	.	TGTGCCACCAGTGACCTAGCGGGAGAGGCAGATACGCAGTATTTT	CATSDLAGEADTQYF
TRBV5-6	TRBJ2-4	.	.	TGTGCCAGCAACTTGGGGTATCGGGGAAATGGCAAAAACATTCAGTACTTC	CASNLGYRGNGKNIQYF
TRBV30	TRBJ2-1	.	once	TGTGCCTGTAATCGACCTAGCTCCTACAATGAGCAGTTCTTC	CACNRPSSYNEQFF
TRBV30	TRBJ1-2	TRBD1	.	TGTGCCTGGAGTGGGGACAGTGATTATGGCTACACCTTC	CAWSGDSDYGYTF
TRBV6-5	TRBJ1-5	TRBD1	once	TGTGCCAGCAGTTCCGTACAGGGGGATCAGCCCCAGCATTTT	CASSSVQGDQPQHF